This TCR beta chain comes out of a study of cytomegalovirus exposure and HLA in healthy donors. Looked up from germline, CDR1 is MNHNS and CDR2 is SASEGT. The CDR3 loop spans 11 amino acids. Trimming removed 8 bases at V and 1 base at J, with 5 bases between. In the PCR, 60 Vbeta and 13 Jbeta primers were used. The repertoire was sequenced with immunoSEQ multiplex PCR; TCRdb's copy has only in-frame clones and lacks some. The data show some 120,000 clones, with 80% seen just once and approximately 0.24% held by the top ten. The TCR comes from a man between 50 and 59 years old in good health and CMV-seronegative. The rearrangement uses TRBV6-1 and TRBJ1-2; D call uncertain. The sample taken for sequencing was PBMCs. This CDR3 is CASAVNYGYTF. The CDR3 DNA is TGTGCCAGCGCGGTTAACTATGGCTACACCTTC.